The 2 T cell receptor beta chains below were found in one sample sequenced in a study of technical replicates of blood from several donors. The data were produced by immunoSEQ multiplex PCR, yet TCRdb's version contains in-frame clones alone and is incomplete. The sample holds 100,000 or so clones, 90% to 97% seen once. The sequenced sample was T cells isolated from PBMCs. Source of these receptors: a human donor in good health.

J is TRBJ1-5 and V is TRBV30; the D gene is possibly TRBD1 (5 bases). CDR1 is GTSNPN and CDR2 is SVGIG in the germline V gene (reference sequence). The germline V and J ends were trimmed by 3 bases and 3 bases, with 12 bases remaining between them. CDR3 size: 14 residues. CDR3 DNA sequence: TGTGCCTGGAGCGTTTGGGGCCCCAATCAGCCCCAGCATTTT. Amino acid sequence: CAWSVWGPNQPQHF.

The chain carries TRBV2 and TRBJ2-7; D gene ambiguous. The CDR3 contains 11 residues. Trimming took off 4 bases at V and 4 bases at J, with 5 bases between the two ends. The V gene's germline CDR1 is SNHLY and CDR2 FYNNEI. CDR3 amino acids: CASSGSYEQYF. DNA for the CDR3: TGTGCCAGCAGTGGTTCTTACGAGCAGTACTTC.